The 10 T cell receptor beta chains below come from one sample, sequenced in a study of T-cell memory formation after mild COVID-19. TCRdb re-called the 5' RACE reads through MiXCR, storing one row per CDR3 protein. The sample yields about 45,000 distinct CDR3 sequences, 8.5% to 10% seen once. Specimen: PBMCs or a T cell subset sorted from them (not recorded which). These TCRs come from an adult woman who had mild COVID-19 (a few samples of this study predate the infection). Cell type and time point are not known.

The chain couples TRBV19 to TRBJ1-5; the D gene is possibly TRBD1 (5 bases). The germline V and J ends were trimmed by 9 bases and 9 bases, with 18 bases remaining between them. Per germline, CDR1 LNHDA and CDR2 SQIVND (reference sequence). This CDR3 has 13 amino acids. The CDR3 region is CASRPGDVGPQHF. CDR3 sequence (DNA): TGTGCCAGCCGACCCGGGGACGTAGGGCCCCAGCATTTT.

This chain links TRBV6-1 with TRBJ1-5, with D possibly TRBD1 on 6 matching bases. CDR3 length equals 16 residues. Per germline, CDR1 MNHNS and CDR2 SASEGT. Trimming cost V 7 bases and J 6 bases, with 22 bases left between them. This chain's CDR3 is CASTQDRILSIQPQHF. For the CDR3, the DNA is TGTGCCAGCACTCAAGACAGGATTCTTAGTATTCAGCCCCAGCATTTT.

This rearrangement joins TRBV27 to TRBJ2-7, with D perhaps TRBD1 (5 bases). V gave up 4 bases and J gave up 2 bases, with 15 bases separating them. The CDR3 runs to 15 residues. CDR1 is MNHEY and CDR2 is SMNVEV in the germline V gene (reference sequence). In DNA form, the CDR3 reads TGTGCCAGCAGTTCCCCGAGGACAAGTACCTACGAGCAGTACTTC. Its protein product is CASSSPRTSTYEQYF.

This clonotype is medium-sized (0.01 to 0.1%) in the sample. The chain is built from TRBV7-6 and TRBJ2-7; D is undetermined. Germline V gene lookup returns CDR1 SGHVS and CDR2 FNYEAQ. V was pared by 1 base and J by 0 bases, with 10 bases between. The CDR3 covers 15 residues. The CDR3 DNA sequence: TGTGCCAGCAGCTTAGGAGACGGTAGCTCCTACGAGCAGTACTTC. Translation gives CASSLGDGSSYEQYF. The variable domain in full, completed from reference TRBV7-6 and TRBJ2-7, reads GAGVSQSPRYKVTKRGQDVALRCDPISGHVSLYWYRQALGQGPEFLTYFNYEAQQDKSGLPNDRFSAERPEGSISTLTIQRTEQRDSAMYRCASSLGDGSSYEQYFGPGTRLTVT.

The J gene is TRBJ1-1, the V gene TRBV7-6, with D uncertain. Trimming took 1 base from V and 1 from J, leaving 4 bases between them. This CDR3 spans 13 amino acids. CDR1 SGHVS and CDR2 FNYEAQ come from the germline V gene. CDR3 amino acids: CASSLGRNTEAFF. The CDR3 DNA reads TGTGCCAGCAGCTTAGGACGGAACACTGAAGCTTTCTTT.

This clonotype was recorded many times. The chain recombines TRBV10-3 with TRBJ1-1; D perhaps matches TRBD1 (5 bases). Deletions cut 6 bases from V and 1 base from J, with 9 bases between. Germline V gives CDR1 ENHRY, CDR2 SYGVKD. The CDR3 runs 13 residues. The CDR3 DNA follows: TGTGCCATCAGACTCGGGGGGAACACTGAAGCTTTCTTT. Encoded protein: CAIRLGGNTEAFF.

This clonotype was counted between two and nine times. The chain is built from TRBV2 and TRBJ1-1; D not certain. CDR1 is SNHLY, CDR2 FYNNEI, per germline. This CDR3 has 15 amino acids. Trimming left V 6 bases short and J 1 base short, with 15 bases between. The CDR3 loop reads CASRDRAQTNTEAFF. The CDR3 DNA reads TGTGCCAGCAGGGATAGGGCTCAGACGAACACTGAAGCTTTCTTT.

The V gene is TRBV7-9, the J gene TRBJ2-5; 12 positions agree with TRBD2. CDR3 length: 15 residues. Trimming cost V 8 bases and J 2 bases; bases outside gene matches: 6. Germline V gene lookup returns CDR1 SEHNR and CDR2 FQNEAQ (reference sequence). CDR3 in DNA: TGTGCCAGCCGGCTAGCGGGGGGGTCACAAGAGACCCAGTACTTC. It codes for CASRLAGGSQETQYF.

The rearrangement links TRBV20-1 to TRBJ2-7, with TRBD2 matching 15 bases. Germline-derived CDR1 and CDR2 are DFQATT and SNEGSKA (reference sequence). The CDR3 is made up of 16 amino acids. J lost 0 bases, V lost 6 bases, and 6 bases had no gene match. The CDR3 loop reads CSARGLAGGSSYEQYF. The CDR3 DNA follows: TGCAGTGCCCGCGGACTAGCGGGGGGGAGCTCCTACGAGCAGTACTTC.

CDR3 sequence (DNA): TGTGCCAGTAGTATCTCTATGAGTACTGGAAACACCATATATTTT. It translates to CASSISMSTGNTIYF. The chain combines TRBV19 with TRBJ1-3; the D is unclear. This CDR3 has 15 amino acids. V was shortened by 3 bases and J by 2 bases, with 11 bases between the two germline ends. Per germline, CDR1 LNHDA and CDR2 SQIVND (reference sequence).